A selection of T cell receptor beta chains follows, all from one sample in a study of post-analysis software for immune sequencing data. TCRdb used MiXCR to reprocess the PCR reads, holding one entry per CDR3 protein. The sample yields about 400,000 distinct CDR3 sequences, around a third seen once. Material for sequencing was blood. Every receptor here comes from a girl aged 10 to 17 with multiple sclerosis. The CDR3 runs from the conserved cysteine through the conserved F or W. The D gene is left open where the match is weak. Clone size is stated in some rows and not others, as once, few, many or a class when expanded.

d_call	clone_size	v_call	j_call	cdr3_aa	cdr3_nt
TRBD2	.	TRBV14	TRBJ2-7	CASSQGGGEYEQYF	TGTGCCAGCAGCCAAGGCGGGGGGGAATACGAGCAGTACTTC
.	few	TRBV5-4	TRBJ2-5	CASSPLLGKESQYF	TGTGCCAGCAGCCCCCTCCTGGGCAAAGAGTCCCAGTACTTC
.	.	TRBV20-1	TRBJ1-5	CSASWGREGQPQHF	TGCAGTGCTAGTTGGGGGAGGGAGGGGCAGCCCCAGCATTTT
.	many	TRBV7-6	TRBJ2-3	CASSSLTDTQYF	TGTGCCAGCAGCTCCCTCACAGATACGCAGTATTTT
.	many	TRBV12-3/TRBV12-4	TRBJ2-3	CASSPNGGRDTQYF	TGTGCCAGCAGCCCCAACGGGGGCCGAGATACGCAGTATTTT
TRBD2	few	TRBV7-3	TRBJ2-1	CASSLRGSGVDEQFF	TGTGCCAGCAGCCTCCGTGGTAGCGGGGTCGATGAGCAGTTCTTC
TRBD2	few	TRBV29-1	TRBJ2-3	CSVPSSQLAGSTDTQYF	TGCAGCGTTCCTTCATCTCAACTAGCGGGGAGCACAGATACGCAGTATTTT
.	.	TRBV12-3/TRBV12-4	TRBJ2-6	CAGSSGANVLTF	TGTGCCGGTAGCTCTGGGGCCAACGTCCTGACTTTC
TRBD1	.	TRBV7-9	TRBJ1-4	CASSLGEWTGPTNEKLFF	TGTGCCAGCAGCTTAGGGGAATGGACAGGGCCAACTAATGAAAAACTGTTTTTT
.	few	TRBV5-6	TRBJ1-4	CASTRGRTNEKLFF	TGTGCCAGCACTCGCGGACGGACTAATGAAAAACTGTTTTTT
.	few	TRBV6-1	TRBJ1-1	CASSLDKGFNTEAFF	TGTGCCAGCAGCCTGGACAAGGGGTTCAACACTGAAGCTTTCTTT
.	.	TRBV6-2/TRBV6-3	TRBJ2-1	CASSYVGNEQFF	TGTGCCAGCAGTTACGTAGGGAATGAGCAGTTCTTC
.	.	TRBV24-1	TRBJ2-6	CATSAMTGRDSGANVLTF	TGTGCCACCAGTGCCATGACGGGGCGGGACTCTGGGGCCAACGTCCTGACTTTC
TRBD2	.	TRBV10-3	TRBJ2-3	CAISAGQGGLAGAPDTQYF	TGTGCCATCAGCGCGGGACAGGGGGGACTAGCGGGGGCTCCAGATACGCAGTATTTT
TRBD2	.	TRBV15	TRBJ2-7	CATSRRGDPSYEQYF	TGTGCCACCAGCAGGCGGGGGGACCCGTCCTACGAGCAGTACTTC
.	few	TRBV10-3	TRBJ1-1	CAIKANTEAFF	TGTGCCATCAAGGCGAACACTGAAGCTTTCTTT
.	.	TRBV29-1	TRBJ2-6	CSVDPRLSGANVLTF	TGCAGCGTTGATCCCAGACTTTCTGGGGCCAACGTCCTGACTTTC
.	.	TRBV4-3	TRBJ2-3	CASSRSLTGSFSDTQYF	TGCGCCAGCAGCCGGAGCCTAACCGGGTCTTTTTCAGATACGCAGTATTTT
.	few	TRBV9	TRBJ1-4	CASSVTGTVNEKLFF	TGTGCCAGCAGCGTAACCGGGACGGTAAATGAAAAACTGTTTTTT
.	.	TRBV7-2	TRBJ1-1	CASSWGHLNTEAFF	TGTGCCAGCAGCTGGGGACACTTGAACACTGAAGCTTTCTTT
.	few	TRBV4-3	TRBJ2-1	CASSQEDRDWDSYNEQFF	TGCGCCAGCAGCCAAGAGGATAGGGACTGGGATTCCTACAATGAGCAGTTCTTC
.	.	TRBV12-5	TRBJ1-6	CASGLILPGRDSPLHF	TGTGCTAGTGGTTTGATACTACCAGGGCGGGATTCACCCCTCCACTTT
.	.	TRBV7-8	TRBJ2-3	CASSLPRVTDTQYF	TGTGCCAGCAGCCTTCCCAGGGTCACAGATACGCAGTATTTT
.	.	TRBV20-1	TRBJ1-2	CSARGRHGYTF	TGCAGTGCTAGAGGCCGCCATGGCTACACCTTC
.	.	TRBV12-3/TRBV12-4	TRBJ1-1	CASSLIQDTEAFF	TGTGCCAGCAGTTTGATTCAGGACACTGAGGCTTTCTTT
TRBD1	many	TRBV5-1	TRBJ1-4	CASSRDRVNEKLFF	TGCGCCAGCAGCCGGGACAGGGTTAATGAAAAACTGTTTTTT
.	.	TRBV9	TRBJ2-7	CVSSVGHKSSYEQYF	TGTGTCAGCAGCGTAGGTCACAAGAGCTCCTACGAGCAGTACTTC
TRBD2	few	TRBV4-2	TRBJ2-7	CASSQKGTSGRGEQYF	TGTGCCAGCAGCCAAAAAGGGACTAGCGGGAGAGGCGAGCAGTACTTC
.	.	TRBV6-6	TRBJ2-5	CASSFPTGRGETQYF	TGTGCCAGCAGTTTCCCGACAGGGAGGGGAGAGACCCAGTACTTC
.	few	TRBV12-3/TRBV12-4	TRBJ1-1	CASSPTGPNTEAFF	TGTGCCAGCAGTCCTACAGGGCCTAACACTGAAGCTTTCTTT
.	.	TRBV9	TRBJ1-1	CASSVAGMNTEAFF	TGTGCCAGCAGCGTAGCGGGGATGAACACTGAAGCTTTCTTT
TRBD2	few	TRBV4-3	TRBJ2-1	CASRGDVSGGLPYNEQFF	TGCGCCAGCAGGGGCGACGTTAGCGGGGGGCTCCCCTACAATGAGCAGTTCTTC
.	.	TRBV20-1	TRBJ2-7	CSAVISRGSYEQYF	TGCAGTGCTGTGATCTCGAGGGGTTCCTACGAGCAGTACTTC
.	few	TRBV6-5	TRBJ2-2	CASSYLYGELFF	TGTGCCAGCAGTTACTTATACGGGGAGCTGTTTTTT
TRBD1	few	TRBV20-1	TRBJ1-5	CSAKIDRGNQPQHF	TGCAGTGCTAAGATAGACAGGGGCAATCAGCCCCAGCATTTT
TRBD1	.	TRBV5-4	TRBJ2-1	CASSSGTGVYNEQFF	TGTGCCAGCAGTTCCGGGACAGGAGTCTACAATGAGCAGTTCTTC
TRBD1	few	TRBV12-3/TRBV12-4	TRBJ2-6	CASSLGLGQGASGANVLTF	TGTGCCAGCAGTTTAGGCCTGGGACAGGGGGCCTCTGGGGCCAACGTCCTGACTTTC
.	few	TRBV11-2	TRBJ1-4	CASSLGPTNEKLFF	TGTGCCAGCAGCTTAGGGCCAACTAATGAAAAACTGTTTTTT
.	.	TRBV12-2	TRBJ1-2	CASRSRDRARGYYGYTF	TGTGCAAGTCGCTCCCGGGACAGGGCTCGGGGGTATTATGGCTACACCTTC
.	once	TRBV5-4	TRBJ2-1	CASSLGREVHNEQFF	TGTGCCAGCAGCTTGGGCAGGGAGGTCCACAATGAGCAGTTCTTC
TRBD2	.	TRBV29-1	TRBJ2-3	CSVRTSGGAMQYF	TGCAGCGTCCGAACGAGCGGGGGGGCGATGCAGTATTTT
.	.	TRBV12-3/TRBV12-4	TRBJ2-1	CASSLQSRQFF	TGTGCCAGCAGTCTTCAATCTCGGCAGTTCTTC
TRBD1	.	TRBV7-9	TRBJ2-2	CASSLEIQRRGRTGELFF	TGTGCCAGCAGCTTAGAGATTCAGCGCAGGGGGCGAACCGGGGAGCTGTTTTTT
.	.	TRBV4-1	TRBJ2-1	CASSQDRGTEVHEQFF	TGCGCCAGCAGCCAAGATCGGGGGACAGAGGTCCATGAGCAGTTCTTC
.	few	TRBV10-2	TRBJ2-1	CASREGLSSYNEQFF	TGCGCCAGCAGGGAGGGGCTTAGCTCCTACAATGAGCAGTTCTTC
TRBD2	few	TRBV6-5	TRBJ2-3	CASSYSEAGPYTDTQYF	TGTGCCAGCAGTTACTCGGAAGCGGGGCCTTACACAGATACGCAGTATTTT